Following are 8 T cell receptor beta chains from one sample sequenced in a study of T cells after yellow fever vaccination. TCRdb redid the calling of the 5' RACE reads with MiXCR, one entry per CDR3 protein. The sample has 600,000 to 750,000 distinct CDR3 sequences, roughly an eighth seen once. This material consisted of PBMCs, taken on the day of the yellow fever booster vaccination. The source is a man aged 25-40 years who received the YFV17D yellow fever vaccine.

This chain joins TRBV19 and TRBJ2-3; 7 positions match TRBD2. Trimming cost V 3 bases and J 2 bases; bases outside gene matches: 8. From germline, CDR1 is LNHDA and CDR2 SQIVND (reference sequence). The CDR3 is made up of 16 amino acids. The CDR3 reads CASSIGSGGPTDTQYF. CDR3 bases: TGTGCCAGTAGTATCGGTTCGGGAGGACCCACAGATACGCAGTATTTT.

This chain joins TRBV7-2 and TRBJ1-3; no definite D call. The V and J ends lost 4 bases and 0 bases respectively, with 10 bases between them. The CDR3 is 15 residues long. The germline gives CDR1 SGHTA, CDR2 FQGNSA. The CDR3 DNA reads TGTGCCAGCAGCTCGTTTCCGAACTCTGGAAACACCATATATTTT. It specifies CASSSFPNSGNTIYF.

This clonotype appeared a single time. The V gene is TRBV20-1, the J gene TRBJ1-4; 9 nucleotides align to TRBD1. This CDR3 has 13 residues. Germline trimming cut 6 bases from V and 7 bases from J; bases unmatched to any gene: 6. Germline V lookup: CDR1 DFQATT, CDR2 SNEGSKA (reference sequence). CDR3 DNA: TGCAGTGCGGGGACAGGGTCGCGTGAAAAACTGTTTTTT. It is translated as CSAGTGSREKLFF.

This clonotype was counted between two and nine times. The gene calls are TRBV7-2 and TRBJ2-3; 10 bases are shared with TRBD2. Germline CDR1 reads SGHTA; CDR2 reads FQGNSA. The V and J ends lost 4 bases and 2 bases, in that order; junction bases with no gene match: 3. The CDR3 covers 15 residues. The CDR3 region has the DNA TGTGCCAGCAGCTACACTAGCGGGACCACAGATACGCAGTATTTT. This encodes CASSYTSGTTDTQYF.

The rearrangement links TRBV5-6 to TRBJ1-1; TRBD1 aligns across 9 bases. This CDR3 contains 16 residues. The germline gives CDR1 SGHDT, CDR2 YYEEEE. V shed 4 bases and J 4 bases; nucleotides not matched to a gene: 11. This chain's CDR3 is CASSPPYRGQGTEAFF. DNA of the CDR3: TGTGCCAGCAGCCCTCCCTACAGGGGGCAAGGCACTGAAGCTTTCTTT.

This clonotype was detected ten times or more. This CDR3 reads CSPNQGGGSDNEQFF. The CDR3 bases are TGCAGTCCGAACCAAGGGGGCGGGAGTGACAATGAGCAGTTCTTC. The chain is built from TRBV20-1 and TRBJ2-1; D assignment may be TRBD1 or TRBD2 (7 bases each). Trimming left V 8 bases short and J 5 bases short, with 22 bases between. Germline V gene sequence: CDR1 DFQATT, CDR2 SNEGSKA (reference sequence). The CDR3 is 15 residues long.

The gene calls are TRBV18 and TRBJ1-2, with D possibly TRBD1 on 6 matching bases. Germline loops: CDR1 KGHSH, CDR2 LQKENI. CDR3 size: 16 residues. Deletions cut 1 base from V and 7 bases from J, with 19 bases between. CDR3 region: CASSPLEQGTPAGYTF. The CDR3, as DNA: TGTGCCAGCTCACCACTGGAACAGGGCACTCCGGCTGGCTACACCTTC.

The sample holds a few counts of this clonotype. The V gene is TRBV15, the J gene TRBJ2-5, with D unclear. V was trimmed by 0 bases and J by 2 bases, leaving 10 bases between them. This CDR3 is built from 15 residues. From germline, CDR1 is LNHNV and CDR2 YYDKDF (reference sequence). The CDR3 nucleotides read TGTGCCACCAGCAGAGATTCTGGCAGGCAAGAGACCCAGTACTTC. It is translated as CATSRDSGRQETQYF.